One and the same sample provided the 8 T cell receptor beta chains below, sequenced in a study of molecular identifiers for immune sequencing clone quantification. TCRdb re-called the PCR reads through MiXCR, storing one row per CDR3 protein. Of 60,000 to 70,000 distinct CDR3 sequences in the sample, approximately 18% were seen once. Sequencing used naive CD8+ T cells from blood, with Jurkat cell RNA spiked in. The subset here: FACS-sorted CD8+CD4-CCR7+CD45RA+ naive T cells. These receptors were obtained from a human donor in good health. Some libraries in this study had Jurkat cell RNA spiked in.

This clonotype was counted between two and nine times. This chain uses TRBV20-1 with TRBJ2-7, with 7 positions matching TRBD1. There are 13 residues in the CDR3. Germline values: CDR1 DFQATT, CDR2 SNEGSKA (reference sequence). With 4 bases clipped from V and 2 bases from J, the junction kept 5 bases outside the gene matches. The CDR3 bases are TGCAGTGCTACGACAGGGATCACCTACGAGCAGTACTTC. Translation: CSATTGITYEQYF.

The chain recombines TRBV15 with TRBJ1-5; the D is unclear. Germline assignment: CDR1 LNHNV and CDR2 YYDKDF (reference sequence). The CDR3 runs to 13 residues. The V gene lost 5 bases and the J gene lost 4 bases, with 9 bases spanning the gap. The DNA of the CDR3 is TGTGCCACCAGCGGGCTGAATAATCAGCCCCAGCATTTT. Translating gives CATSGLNNQPQHF.

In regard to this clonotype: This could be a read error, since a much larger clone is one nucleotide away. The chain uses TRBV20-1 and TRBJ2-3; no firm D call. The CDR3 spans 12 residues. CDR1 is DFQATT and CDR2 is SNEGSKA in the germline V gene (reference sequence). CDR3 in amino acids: CRAPGVTDTQYF. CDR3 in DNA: TGCAGAGCTCCCGGAGTTACAGATACGCAGTATTTT.

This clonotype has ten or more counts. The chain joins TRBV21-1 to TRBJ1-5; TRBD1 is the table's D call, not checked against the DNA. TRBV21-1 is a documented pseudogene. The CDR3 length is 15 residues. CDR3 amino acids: CASSNLYRGLQPQHF. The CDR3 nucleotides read TGTGCCAGCAGCAATTTGTACAGGGGGCTACAGCCCCAGCATTTT.

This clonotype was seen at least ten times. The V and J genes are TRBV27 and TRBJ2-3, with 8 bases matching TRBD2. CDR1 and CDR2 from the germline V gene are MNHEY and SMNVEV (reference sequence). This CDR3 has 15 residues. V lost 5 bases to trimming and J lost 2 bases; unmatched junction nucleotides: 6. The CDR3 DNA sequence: TGTGCCAGCAGTACTGTAGCGGGACCCACAGATACGCAGTATTTT. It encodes CASSTVAGPTDTQYF.

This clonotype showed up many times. The CDR3 loop reads CASSDPVTWETQYF. CDR3 bases: TGTGCCAGCAGTGATCCGGTTACCTGGGAGACCCAGTACTTC. The chain joins TRBV25-1 to TRBJ2-5; no clear D gene. Trimming cost V 3 bases and J 5 bases, with 13 bases left between them. This CDR3 spans 14 amino acids. In germline, CDR1 is MGHDK, CDR2 SYGVNS. Filled out from reference TRBV25-1 and TRBJ2-5, the complete variable domain reads EADIYQTPRYLVIGTGKKITLECSQTMGHDKMYWYQQDPGMELHLIHYSYGVNSTEKGDLSSESTVSRIRTEHFPLTLESARPSHTSQYLCASSDPVTWETQYFGPGTRLLVL.

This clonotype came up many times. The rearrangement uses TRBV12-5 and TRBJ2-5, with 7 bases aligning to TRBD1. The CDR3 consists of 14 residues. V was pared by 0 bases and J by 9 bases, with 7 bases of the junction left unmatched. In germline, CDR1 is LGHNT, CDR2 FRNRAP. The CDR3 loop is CASGLVDRPGAQYF. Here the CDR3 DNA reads TGTGCTAGTGGTTTGGTGGACAGGCCCGGGGCCCAGTACTTC.

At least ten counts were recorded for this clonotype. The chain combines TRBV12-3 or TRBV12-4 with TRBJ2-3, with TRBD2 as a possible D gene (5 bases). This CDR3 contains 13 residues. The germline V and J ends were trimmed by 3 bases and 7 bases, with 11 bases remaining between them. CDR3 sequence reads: CASSLGGRNTQYF. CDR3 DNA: TGTGCCAGCAGTTTGGGCGGGCGTAATACGCAGTATTTT.